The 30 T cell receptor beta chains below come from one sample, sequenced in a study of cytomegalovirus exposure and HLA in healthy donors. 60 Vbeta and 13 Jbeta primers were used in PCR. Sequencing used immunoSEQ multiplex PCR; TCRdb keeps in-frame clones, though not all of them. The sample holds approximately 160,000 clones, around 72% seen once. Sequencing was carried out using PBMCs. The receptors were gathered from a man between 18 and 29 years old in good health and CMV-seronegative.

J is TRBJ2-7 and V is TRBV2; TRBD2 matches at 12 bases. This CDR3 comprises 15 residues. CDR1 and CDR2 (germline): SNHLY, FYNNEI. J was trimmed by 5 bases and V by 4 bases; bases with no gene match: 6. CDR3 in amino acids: CASSGTSGRPHEQYF. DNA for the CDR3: TGTGCCAGCAGTGGAACTAGCGGGAGGCCTCACGAGCAGTACTTC.

Here the CDR3 DNA reads TGTGCCAGTAGTATAGATAGTGGACGCCAGGGGAACACTGAAGCTTTCTTT. Its translation is CASSIDSGRQGNTEAFF. The chain has TRBV19 and TRBJ1-1; a weak D match, TRBD1 (5 bases). This CDR3 is 17 amino acids long. Germline values: CDR1 LNHDA, CDR2 SQIVND (reference sequence). With 0 bases removed from V and 1 base from J, the gap between germline ends came to 15 bases.

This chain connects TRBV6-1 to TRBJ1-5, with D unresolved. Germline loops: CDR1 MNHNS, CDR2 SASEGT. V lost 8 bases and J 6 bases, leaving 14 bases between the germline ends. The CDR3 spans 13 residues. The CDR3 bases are TGTGCCAGCTGCGGGGTACCCGGTCAGCCCCAGCATTTT. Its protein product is CASCGVPGQPQHF.

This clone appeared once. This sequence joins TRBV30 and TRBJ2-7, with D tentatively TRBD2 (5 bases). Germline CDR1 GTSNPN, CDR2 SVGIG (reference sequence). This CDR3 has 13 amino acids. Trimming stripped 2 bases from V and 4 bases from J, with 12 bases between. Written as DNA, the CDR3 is TGTGCCTGGAGTTTAGGGAAGCGGTACGAGCAGTACTTC. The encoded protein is CAWSLGKRYEQYF.

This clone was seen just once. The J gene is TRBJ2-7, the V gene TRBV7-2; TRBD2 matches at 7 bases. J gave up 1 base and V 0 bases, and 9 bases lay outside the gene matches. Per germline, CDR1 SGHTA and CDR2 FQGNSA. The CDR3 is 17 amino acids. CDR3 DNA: TGTGCCAGCAGCTTAGCAGCGGGACGCACAAGATCCTACGAGCAGTACTTC. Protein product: CASSLAAGRTRSYEQYF. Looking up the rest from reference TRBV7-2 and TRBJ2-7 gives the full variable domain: GAGVSQSPSNKVTEKGKDVELRCDPISGHTALYWYRQSLGQGLEFLIYFQGNSAPDKSGLPSDRFSAERTGGSVSTLTIQRTQQEDSAVYLCASSLAAGRTRSYEQYFGPGTRLTVT.

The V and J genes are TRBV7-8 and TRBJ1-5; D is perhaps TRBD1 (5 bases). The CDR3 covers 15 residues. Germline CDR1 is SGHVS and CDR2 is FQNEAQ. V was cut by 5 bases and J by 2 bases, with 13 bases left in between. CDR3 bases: TGTGCCAGCAGCCCATCAGCGGGGGGCAATCAGCCCCAGCATTTT. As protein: CASSPSAGGNQPQHF.

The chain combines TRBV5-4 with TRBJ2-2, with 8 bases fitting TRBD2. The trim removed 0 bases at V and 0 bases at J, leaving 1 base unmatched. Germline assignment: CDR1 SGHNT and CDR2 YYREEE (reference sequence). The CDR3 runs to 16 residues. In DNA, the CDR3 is TGTGCCAGCAGCTTGGCACTAGCGGCGAACACCGGGGAGCTGTTTTTT. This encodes CASSLALAANTGELFF.

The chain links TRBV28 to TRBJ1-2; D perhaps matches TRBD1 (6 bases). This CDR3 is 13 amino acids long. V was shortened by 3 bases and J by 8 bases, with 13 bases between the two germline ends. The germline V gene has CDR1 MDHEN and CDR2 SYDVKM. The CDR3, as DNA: TGTGCCAGCAGTTTCGGGGGGGCAAGAGGCTACACCTTC. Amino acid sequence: CASSFGGARGYTF.

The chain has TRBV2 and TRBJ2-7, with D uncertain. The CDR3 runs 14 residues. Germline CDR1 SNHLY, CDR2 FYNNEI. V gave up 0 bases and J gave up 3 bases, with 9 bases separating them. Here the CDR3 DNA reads TGTGCCAGCAGTGAAGCGCGCACAGTCTACGAGCAGTACTTC. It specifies CASSEARTVYEQYF.

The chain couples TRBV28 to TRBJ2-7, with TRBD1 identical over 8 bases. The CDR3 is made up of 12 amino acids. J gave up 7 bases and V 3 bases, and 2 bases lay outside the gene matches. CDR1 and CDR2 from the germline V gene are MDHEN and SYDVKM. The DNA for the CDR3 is TGTGCCAGCAGTTTTACAGGGGGAGAGCAGTACTTC. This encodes CASSFTGGEQYF.

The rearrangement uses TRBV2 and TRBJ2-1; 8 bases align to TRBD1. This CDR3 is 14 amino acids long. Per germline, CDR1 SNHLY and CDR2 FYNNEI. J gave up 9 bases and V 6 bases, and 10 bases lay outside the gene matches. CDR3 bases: TGTGCCAGCAGGGACAGGGTGGACCCCAGTGAGCAGTTCTTC. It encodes CASRDRVDPSEQFF. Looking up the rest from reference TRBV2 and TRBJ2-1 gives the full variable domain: EPEVTQTPSHQVTQMGQEVILRCVPISNHLYFYWYRQILGQKVEFLVSFYNNEISEKSEIFDDQFSVERPDGSNFTLKIRSTKLEDSAMYFCASRDRVDPSEQFFGPGTRLTVL.

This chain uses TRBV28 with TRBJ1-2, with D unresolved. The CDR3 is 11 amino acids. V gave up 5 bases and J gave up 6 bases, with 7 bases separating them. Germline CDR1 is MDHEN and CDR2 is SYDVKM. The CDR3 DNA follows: TGTGCCAGCAGTGAGCCCAATGGCTACACCTTC. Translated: CASSEPNGYTF.

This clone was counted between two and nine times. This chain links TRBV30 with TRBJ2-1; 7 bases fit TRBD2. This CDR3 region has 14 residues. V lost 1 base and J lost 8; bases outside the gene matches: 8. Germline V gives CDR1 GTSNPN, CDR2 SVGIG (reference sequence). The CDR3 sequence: CAWSGAGASDEQFF. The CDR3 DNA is TGTGCCTGGAGTGGCGCGGGAGCTTCGGATGAGCAGTTCTTC.

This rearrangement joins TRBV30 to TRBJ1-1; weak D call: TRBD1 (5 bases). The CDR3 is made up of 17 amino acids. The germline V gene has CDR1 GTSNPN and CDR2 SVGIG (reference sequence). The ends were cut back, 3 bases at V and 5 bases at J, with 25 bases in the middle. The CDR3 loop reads CAWRLGRDGRLGTEAFF. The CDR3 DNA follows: TGTGCCTGGAGATTGGGGAGGGACGGCCGTCTCGGGACTGAAGCTTTCTTT.

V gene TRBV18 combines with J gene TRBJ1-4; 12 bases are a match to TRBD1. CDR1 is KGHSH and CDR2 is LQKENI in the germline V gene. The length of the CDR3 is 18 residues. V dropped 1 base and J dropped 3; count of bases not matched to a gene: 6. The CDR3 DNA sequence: TGTGCCAGCTCACCACGAGGGACAGGGGGCGCGGCTAATGAAAAACTGTTTTTT. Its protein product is CASSPRGTGGAANEKLFF.

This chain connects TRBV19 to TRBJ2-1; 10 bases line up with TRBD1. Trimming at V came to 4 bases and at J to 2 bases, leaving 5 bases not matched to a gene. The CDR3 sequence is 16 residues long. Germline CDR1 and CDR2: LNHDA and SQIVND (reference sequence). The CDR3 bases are TGTGCCAGTAGTACCGCCGGGACAGGGGCCTACAATGAGCAGTTCTTC. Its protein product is CASSTAGTGAYNEQFF. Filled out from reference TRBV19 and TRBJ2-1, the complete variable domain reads DGGITQSPKYLFRKEGQNVTLSCEQNLNHDAMYWYRQDPGQGLRLIYYSQIVNDFQKGDIAEGYSVSREKKESFPLTVTSAQKNPTAFYLCASSTAGTGAYNEQFFGPGTRLTVL.

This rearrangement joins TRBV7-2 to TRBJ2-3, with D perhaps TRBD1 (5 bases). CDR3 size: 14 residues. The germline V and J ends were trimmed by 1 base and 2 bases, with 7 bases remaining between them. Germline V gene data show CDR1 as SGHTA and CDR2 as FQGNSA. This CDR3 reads CASSLGTHTDTQYF. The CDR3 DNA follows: TGTGCCAGCAGCTTAGGGACACACACAGATACGCAGTATTTT.

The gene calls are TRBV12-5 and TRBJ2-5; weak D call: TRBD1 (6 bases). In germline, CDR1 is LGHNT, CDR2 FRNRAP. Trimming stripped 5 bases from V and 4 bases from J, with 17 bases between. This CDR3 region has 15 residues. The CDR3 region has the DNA TGTGCTAGTGGTGCCCAGGGGCGGTTGGGAGAGACCCAGTACTTC. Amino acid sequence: CASGAQGRLGETQYF.

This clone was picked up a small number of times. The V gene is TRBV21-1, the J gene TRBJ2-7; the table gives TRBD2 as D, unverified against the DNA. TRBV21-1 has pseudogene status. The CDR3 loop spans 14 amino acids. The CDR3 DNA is TGTGCCAGCAGCCGTGCGGCGGGGACCTACGAGCAGTACTTC. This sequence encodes CASSRAAGTYEQYF.

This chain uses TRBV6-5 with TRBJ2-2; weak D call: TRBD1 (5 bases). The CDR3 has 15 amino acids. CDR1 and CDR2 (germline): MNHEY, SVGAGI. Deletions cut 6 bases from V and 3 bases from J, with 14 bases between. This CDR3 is CASSSRAMDTGELFF. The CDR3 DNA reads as TGTGCCAGCAGCAGCAGGGCTATGGACACCGGGGAGCTGTTTTTT.

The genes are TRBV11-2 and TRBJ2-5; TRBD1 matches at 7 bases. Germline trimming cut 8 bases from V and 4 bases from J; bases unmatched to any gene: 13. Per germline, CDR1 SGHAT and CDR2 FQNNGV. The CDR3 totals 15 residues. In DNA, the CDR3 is TGTGCCAGCGCTAGTCTATCAGGGGGTCCAGAGACCCAGTACTTC. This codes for CASASLSGGPETQYF.

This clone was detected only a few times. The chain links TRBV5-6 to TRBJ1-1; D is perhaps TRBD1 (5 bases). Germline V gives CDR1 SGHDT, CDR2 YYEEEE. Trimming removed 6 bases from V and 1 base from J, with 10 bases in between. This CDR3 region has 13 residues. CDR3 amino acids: CASNLGQNTEAFF. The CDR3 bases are TGTGCCAGCAACCTTGGACAGAACACTGAAGCTTTCTTT.

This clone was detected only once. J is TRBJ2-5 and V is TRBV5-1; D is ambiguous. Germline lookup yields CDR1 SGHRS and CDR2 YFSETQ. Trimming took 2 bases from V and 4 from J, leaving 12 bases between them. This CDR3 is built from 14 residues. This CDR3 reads CASSFRPPGETQYF. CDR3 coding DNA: TGCGCCAGCAGCTTTCGACCCCCGGGAGAGACCCAGTACTTC.

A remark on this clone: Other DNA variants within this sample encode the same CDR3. Written as DNA, the CDR3 is TGTGCCAGCAGTTACTCCGGGGGGTCCTACGAGCAGTACTTC. Amino acids: CASSYSGGSYEQYF. V and J are TRBV6-6 and TRBJ2-7, with 7 nucleotides matching TRBD2. CDR1 is MNHNY, CDR2 SVGAGI, per germline (reference sequence). The ends lost 0 bases at V and 1 base at J; junction bases unmatched: 0. The CDR3 extends over 14 amino acids.

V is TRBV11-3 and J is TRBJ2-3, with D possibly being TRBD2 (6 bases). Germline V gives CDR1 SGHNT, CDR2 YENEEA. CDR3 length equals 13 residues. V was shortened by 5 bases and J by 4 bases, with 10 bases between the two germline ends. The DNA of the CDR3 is TGTGCCAGCAGCCCCGGAGGGGCAGATACGCAGTATTTT. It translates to CASSPGGADTQYF.

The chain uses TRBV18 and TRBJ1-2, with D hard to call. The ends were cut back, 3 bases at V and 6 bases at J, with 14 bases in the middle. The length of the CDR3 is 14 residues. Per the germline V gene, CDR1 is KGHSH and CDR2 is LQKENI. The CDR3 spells CASSPGPRGHGYTF. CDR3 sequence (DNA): TGTGCCAGCTCACCCGGACCCAGAGGGCATGGCTACACCTTC.

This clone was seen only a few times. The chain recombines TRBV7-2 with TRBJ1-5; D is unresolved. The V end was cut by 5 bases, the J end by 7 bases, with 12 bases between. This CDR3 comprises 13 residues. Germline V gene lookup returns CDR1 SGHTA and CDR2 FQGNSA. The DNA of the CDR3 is TGTGCCAGCAGCCCAGGCCGGAGGCAGCCCCAGCATTTT. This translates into CASSPGRRQPQHF.

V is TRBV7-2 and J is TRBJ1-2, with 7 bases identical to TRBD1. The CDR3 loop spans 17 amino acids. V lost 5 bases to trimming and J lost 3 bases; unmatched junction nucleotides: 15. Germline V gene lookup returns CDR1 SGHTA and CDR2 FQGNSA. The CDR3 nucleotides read TGTGCCAGCAGCCGAGACAGGGCGCTTTTCCAAGACTATGGCTACACCTTC. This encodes CASSRDRALFQDYGYTF. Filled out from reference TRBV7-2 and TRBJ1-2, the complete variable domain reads GAGVSQSPSNKVTEKGKDVELRCDPISGHTALYWYRQSLGQGLEFLIYFQGNSAPDKSGLPSDRFSAERTGGSVSTLTIQRTQQEDSAVYLCASSRDRALFQDYGYTFGSGTRLTVV.

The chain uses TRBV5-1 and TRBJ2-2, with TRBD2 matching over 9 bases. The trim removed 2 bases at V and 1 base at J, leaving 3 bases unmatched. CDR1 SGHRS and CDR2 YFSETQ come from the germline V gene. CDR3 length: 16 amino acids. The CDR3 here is CASSFQTSGNTGELFF. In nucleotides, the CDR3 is TGCGCCAGCAGCTTCCAGACTAGCGGGAACACCGGGGAGCTGTTTTTT. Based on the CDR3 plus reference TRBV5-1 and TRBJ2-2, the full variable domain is KAGVTQTPRYLIKTRGQQVTLSCSPISGHRSVSWYQQTPGQGLQFLFEYFSETQRNKGNFPGRFSGRQFSNSRSEMNVSTLELGDSALYLCASSFQTSGNTGELFFGEGSRLTVL.

Written as DNA, the CDR3 is TGTGCCAGCAGCCCCGGGAATAGCGGCAATAATGAGCAGTTCTTC. Protein sequence: CASSPGNSGNNEQFF. The chain carries TRBV7-9 and TRBJ2-1, with D maybe TRBD2 (6 bases). Germline-derived CDR1 and CDR2 are SEHNR and FQNEAQ (reference sequence). The V end lost 5 bases, the J end lost 7 bases, and 18 bases lay between the germline ends. The CDR3 is 15 residues long. The full variable domain, its missing parts supplied by reference TRBV7-9 and TRBJ2-1, is DTGVSQNPRHKITKRGQNVTFRCDPISEHNRLYWYRQTLGQGPEFLTYFQNEAQLEKSRLLSDRFSAERPKGSFSTLEIQRTEQGDSAMYLCASSPGNSGNNEQFFGPGTRLTVL.